Listed below are T cell receptor beta chains from one sample, sequenced in a study of cytomegalovirus exposure and HLA in healthy donors. Repertoires were generated with immunoSEQ multiplex PCR, while TCRdb's copy carries only in-frame clones and drops some. The sample includes some 120,000 clones, 74% of them seen just once. What was sequenced was PBMCs. These receptors came from a woman in her forties or fifties in good health and CMV-seropositive. CDR3s include the opening cysteine and the closing phenylalanine or tryptophan. Fields, in order: D gene, J gene, V gene, clone size, CDR3 DNA, CDR3 protein. A D gene is named only where the DNA matches it firmly. Clone size is not always given. Where it is, it says once, few, many or a class for expanded clones.

- | TRBJ2-3 | TRBV4-1 | few | TGCGCCAGCCGGACCCGACCGGGAAGCACAGATACGCAGTATTTT | CASRTRPGSTDTQYF
TRBD1 | TRBJ1-5 | TRBV6-5 | - | TGTGCCAGCAAACAGGGGGCTTCTCAGCCCCAGCATTTT | CASKQGASQPQHF
TRBD1 | TRBJ2-7 | TRBV6-1 | few | TGTGCCAGCGGTACGACAGGGGCCTACGAGCAGTACTTC | CASGTTGAYEQYF
- | TRBJ2-5 | TRBV7-2 | - | TGTGCCAGCAGCTTAATGAGGGCCCAAGAGACCCAGTACTTC | CASSLMRAQETQYF
- | TRBJ1-4 | TRBV7-6 | many | TGTGCCAGCAGCTTAGTAGCCTCTAATGAAAAACTGTTTTTT | CASSLVASNEKLFF
TRBD2 | TRBJ2-3 | TRBV28 | - | TGTGCCAGCAGTCGTAGCGGGGGGGTATATACGCAGTATTTT | CASSRSGGVYTQYF
- | TRBJ2-2 | TRBV5-1 | - | TGCGCCAGCAGCTTGGTCCCCAGGACAGCTACCACCGGGGAGCTGTTTTTT | CASSLVPRTATTGELFF
- | TRBJ1-6 | TRBV6-1 | - | TGTGCCAGCAGTGCAGCAGGAGTGAGTGCCTATAATTCACCCCTCCACTTT | CASSAAGVSAYNSPLHF
TRBD1 | TRBJ1-6 | TRBV28 | - | TGTGCCAGCAGCTACGACAGGGGAAATAATTCACCCCTCCACTTT | CASSYDRGNNSPLHF
- | TRBJ1-1 | TRBV6-5 | - | TGTGCCAGCAGTTTAGAAAGCAGGCGGAACACTGAAGCTTTCTTT | CASSLESRRNTEAFF
TRBD1 | TRBJ2-7 | TRBV11-2 | - | TGTGCCAGCAGCTTGGGACACAGGGGCCCCGGCGACGAGCAGTACTTC | CASSLGHRGPGDEQYF
- | TRBJ2-3 | TRBV5-5 | few | TGTGCCAGCAGCCGCTCGCCAGCGAGGCAAGATACGCAGTATTTT | CASSRSPARQDTQYF
- | TRBJ2-5 | TRBV10-3 | - | TGTGCCATCAGGGGCAGCCAAGAGACCCAGTACTTC | CAIRGSQETQYF
TRBD1 | TRBJ1-5 | TRBV6-5 | few | TGTGCCAGCAGTTACTCACAGGGGGCCGGTCAGCCCCAGCATTTT | CASSYSQGAGQPQHF
- | TRBJ1-1 | TRBV6-1 | - | TGTGCCAGCAGTGGGGGGGTAGGCACTGAAGCTTTCTTT | CASSGGVGTEAFF
TRBD2 | TRBJ2-3 | TRBV29-1 | few | TGCAGCGTTGGACTAGCGGGGTACACAGATACGCAGTATTTT | CSVGLAGYTDTQYF
- | TRBJ1-1 | TRBV14 | few | TGTGCCAGCAGCCGCACGTACGGGGGGGGGATGGGCACTGAAGCTTTCTTT | CASSRTYGGGMGTEAFF
TRBD1 | TRBJ1-5 | TRBV30 | - | TGTGCCTGGAGTGGGGACAGGGGGCGGGAGGCCCAGCATTTT | CAWSGDRGREAQHF
- | TRBJ2-1 | TRBV21-1 | - | TGTGCCAGCAGCACTCAACGACTAGCGGGGGCCAATGAGCAGTTCTTC | CASSTQRLAGANEQFF
TRBD1 | TRBJ1-5 | TRBV18 | - | TGTGCCAGCTCCGCTACAGGGGTCAATCAGCCCCAGCATTTT | CASSATGVNQPQHF
- | TRBJ2-2 | TRBV4-1 | once | TGCGCCAGCAGTTCCAGGGGTTCCGGGGAGCTGTTTTTT | CASSSRGSGELFF
- | TRBJ1-1 | TRBV30 | - | TGTGCCTGGAGTAGGGGGGGCACTGAAGCTTTCTTT | CAWSRGGTEAFF
- | TRBJ1-1 | TRBV6-5 | - | TGTGCCAGCGTAGGCGGCTTCGAAGCTTTCTTT | CASVGGFEAFF
- | TRBJ2-3 | TRBV5-4 | - | TGTGCCAGCAGCTTGGGACCGAGGGAGACAGATACGCAGTATTTT | CASSLGPRETDTQYF
- | TRBJ1-5 | TRBV19 | - | TGTGCCAGTAGTCCTGGACAGCTACAGCCCCAGCATTTT | CASSPGQLQPQHF
- | TRBJ1-2 | TRBV9 | - | TGTGCCAGCAGCGTAGGGGGACTGCCGCTAGAAGGCTACACCTTC | CASSVGGLPLEGYTF
- | TRBJ2-5 | TRBV20-1 | once | TGCAGTGCTGCGTACCAAGAGACCCAGTACTTC | CSAAYQETQYF
TRBD1 | TRBJ1-3 | TRBV7-2 | many | TGTGCCAGCAGGAAGGACAGGGCTGGAAACACCATATATTTT | CASRKDRAGNTIYF
- | TRBJ1-1 | TRBV4-1 | few | TGCGCCAGCAGCCCCTACTTCGGACAGCCGTCCTTGAACACTGAAGCTTTCTTT | CASSPYFGQPSLNTEAFF
TRBD1 | TRBJ1-1 | TRBV27 | - | TGTGCCAGTTCATTCCGGGGGCGATTAAGACAGGGGGATAGTCTAAACACTGAAGCTTTCTTT | CASSFRGRLRQGDSLNTEAFF
- | TRBJ1-5 | TRBV10-2 | - | TGCGCCAGCAGTGATGGGCAGTGGGCCCGACCCCAGCATTTT | CASSDGQWARPQHF
TRBD2 | TRBJ2-5 | TRBV2 | - | TGTGCCATTCCGGTAGCGGGGGTCCTCGGGGAGACCCAGTACTTC | CAIPVAGVLGETQYF
- | TRBJ2-7 | TRBV5-4 | - | TGTGCCAGCAGCCGAACAGGTCAGGACTACGAGCAGTACTTC | CASSRTGQDYEQYF
- | TRBJ2-3 | TRBV19 | - | TGTGCCAGTAGTAAGGGACTCACAGATACGCAGTATTTT | CASSKGLTDTQYF
- | TRBJ2-2 | TRBV29-1 | - | TGCAGCGTGGGTGACTCCTTCGGGGAGCTGTTTTTT | CSVGDSFGELFF
TRBD1 | TRBJ2-1 | TRBV19 | - | TGTGCCAGTAGATCCCGACAGGGCTCCTACAATGAGCAGTTCTTC | CASRSRQGSYNEQFF
TRBD1 | TRBJ1-1 | TRBV9 | - | TGTGCCAGCAGCGTAGCTGTGGGACAGGGAGCTGAAGCTTTCTTT | CASSVAVGQGAEAFF
TRBD2 | TRBJ2-1 | TRBV5-1 | few | TGCGCCAGCAGCTTAGCGGGGGGGCTCAATGAGCAGTTCTTC | CASSLAGGLNEQFF
TRBD1 | TRBJ1-2 | TRBV5-1 | - | TGCGCCAGCAGCCCGGGACAGCGCTATGGCTACACCTTC | CASSPGQRYGYTF
- | TRBJ2-2 | TRBV2 | once | TGTGCCAGCAGCGGGGAATCCGCCGGGGAGCTGTTTTTT | CASSGESAGELFF
TRBD2 | TRBJ2-7 | TRBV7-9 | - | TGTGCCAGCAGCCGACCGACTAGCGGGGAAAACCCCTACGAGCAGTACTTC | CASSRPTSGENPYEQYF
- | TRBJ2-3 | TRBV7-9 | - | TGTGCCAGCAGCTTAGAGGGGTTCACAGATACGCAGTATTTT | CASSLEGFTDTQYF
- | TRBJ1-5 | TRBV1 | - | TGCACCAGCAGCCAAGGAGGGATCAGGACAGGGTCCTCGTCCCAGCATTTT | CTSSQGGIRTGSSSQHF
- | TRBJ1-6 | TRBV11-3 | - | TGTGCCAGCAGCTTCCCGCCGTGGGGGGAAGAACCCACCCTCCACTTT | CASSFPPWGEEPTLHF
- | TRBJ2-3 | TRBV18 | once | TGTGCCAGCTCATCACGACTAGGGCAAGCAGGAGATACGCAGTATTTT | CASSSRLGQAGDTQYF
- | TRBJ1-1 | TRBV2 | once | TGTGCCAGCTCGATCATGGGGGGGAGTGAAGCTTTCTTT | CASSIMGGSEAFF
TRBD2 | TRBJ2-2 | TRBV4-3 | - | TGCGCCAGCAGACCCAGCGGGGAAGCCGGGGAGCTGTTTTTT | CASRPSGEAGELFF
- | TRBJ2-7 | TRBV6-5 | - | TGTGCCAGCAGCCGTACTCAGGGGGGCTACGAGCAGTACTTC | CASSRTQGGYEQYF
- | TRBJ2-7 | TRBV2 | - | TGTGCCAGCAGTGGGACCGGGACCTACGAGCAGTACTTC | CASSGTGTYEQYF
- | TRBJ2-1 | TRBV6-6 | - | TGTGCCAGCAGTTACTCCGGGGGGCGAGTGGGCAATGAGCAGTTCTTC | CASSYSGGRVGNEQFF
- | TRBJ1-6 | TRBV4-3 | - | TGCGCCAGCAGCCAAGATCTCTACGGAGGGAATTCACCCCTCCACTTT | CASSQDLYGGNSPLHF